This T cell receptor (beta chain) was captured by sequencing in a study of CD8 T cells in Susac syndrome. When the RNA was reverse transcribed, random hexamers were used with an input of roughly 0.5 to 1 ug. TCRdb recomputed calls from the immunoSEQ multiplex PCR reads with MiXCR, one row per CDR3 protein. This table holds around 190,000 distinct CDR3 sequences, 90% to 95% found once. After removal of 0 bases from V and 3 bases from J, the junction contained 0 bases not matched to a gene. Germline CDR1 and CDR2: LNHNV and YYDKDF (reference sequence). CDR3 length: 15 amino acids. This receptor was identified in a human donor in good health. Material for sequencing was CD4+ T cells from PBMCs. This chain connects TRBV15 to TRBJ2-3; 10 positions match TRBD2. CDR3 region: CATSRDSGGTDTQYF. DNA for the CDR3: TGTGCCACCAGCAGAGATAGCGGGGGGACAGATACGCAGTATTTT. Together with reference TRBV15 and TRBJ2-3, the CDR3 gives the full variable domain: DAMVIQNPRYQVTQFGKPVTLSCSQTLNHNVMYWYQQKSSQAPKLLFHYYDKDFNNEADTPDNFQSRRPNTSFCFLDIRSPGLGDTAMYLCATSRDSGGTDTQYFGPGTRLTVL.